This is a list of T cell receptor beta chains from one sample in a study of cytomegalovirus exposure and HLA in healthy donors. Sequencing used immunoSEQ multiplex PCR; TCRdb keeps in-frame clones, though not all of them. The sample shows approximately 150,000 clones, approximately 73% of them seen only once. The source material was PBMCs. These receptors originate from a young man in good health and CMV-seropositive. CDR3s include the opening cysteine and the closing phenylalanine or tryptophan. Each record gives: J gene, D gene, clone size, V gene, CDR3 DNA, CDR3 protein. D genes are given only for firm matches. Size is stated for part of the rows, as once, few or many counts, or as a class when the clone is expanded.

J: TRBJ2-3
D: TRBD1
size: few
V: TRBV28
DNA: TGTGCCAGCAGACCCGGGACAGGGCTCACGGATACGCAGTATTTT
CDR3: CASRPGTGLTDTQYF

J: TRBJ2-1
D: TRBD2
size: NA
V: TRBV19
DNA: TGTGCCAGCACTGCGGGACTAGGTAACAATGAGCAGTTCTTC
CDR3: CASTAGLGNNEQFF

J: TRBJ2-7
D: NA
size: NA
V: TRBV2
DNA: TGTGCCAGCAGAAAACAGAACCCTTCCGAGCAGTACTTC
CDR3: CASRKQNPSEQYF

J: TRBJ2-2
D: NA
size: NA
V: TRBV7-9
DNA: TGTGCCAGCAGCTTTCCCTTACTGAACACCGGGGAGCTGTTTTTT
CDR3: CASSFPLLNTGELFF

J: TRBJ2-5
D: TRBD1
size: NA
V: TRBV7-9
DNA: TGTGCCAGCAGCTCGGACAGGGCCCAAGAGACCCAGTACTTC
CDR3: CASSSDRAQETQYF

J: TRBJ2-7
D: TRBD1
size: NA
V: TRBV5-5
DNA: TGTGCCAGCAGCTTGGCCGGACAGGGGGCTTACGAGCAGTACTTC
CDR3: CASSLAGQGAYEQYF

J: TRBJ1-1
D: TRBD1
size: NA
V: TRBV5-5
DNA: TGTGCCAGCAGCCGGACAGGGACGAACACTGAAGCTTTCTTT
CDR3: CASSRTGTNTEAFF

J: TRBJ1-5
D: NA
size: few
V: TRBV19
DNA: TGTGCCAGTAGTATAGACAGGGTCCAGCCCCAGCATTTT
CDR3: CASSIDRVQPQHF

J: TRBJ2-7
D: TRBD1
size: NA
V: TRBV30
DNA: TGTGCCTGGAGTCTTCCCGACAGGGCCCACGAGCAGTACTTC
CDR3: CAWSLPDRAHEQYF

J: TRBJ1-1
D: NA
size: NA
V: TRBV7-3
DNA: TGTGCCAGCAGCTCCCAGGGTGGCACTGAAGCTTTCTTT
CDR3: CASSSQGGTEAFF

J: TRBJ2-4
D: NA
size: few
V: TRBV11-2
DNA: TGTGCCAGCAGCTTGAGGGCCGGTGTTAACATTCAGTACTTC
CDR3: CASSLRAGVNIQYF

J: TRBJ1-5
D: NA
size: NA
V: TRBV5-4
DNA: TGTGCCAGCAGCTTGGGGGGGGTCGGCAATCAGCCCCAGCATTTT
CDR3: CASSLGGVGNQPQHF

J: TRBJ1-2
D: NA
size: NA
V: TRBV6-4
DNA: TGTGCCAGCAGTGACTCGGGCCAGGGGAGTAACTATGGCTACACCTTC
CDR3: CASSDSGQGSNYGYTF

J: TRBJ1-5
D: TRBD1
size: NA
V: TRBV30
DNA: TGTGCCTGGAGTCTTCCGGGACAGGGTAGATCAAGGCCCCAGCATTTT
CDR3: CAWSLPGQGRSRPQHF

J: TRBJ1-5
D: TRBD1
size: NA
V: TRBV19
DNA: TGTGCCAGTAGTATAGAATTCGGGACAGGGCGTATATGGCCCCAGCATTTT
CDR3: CASSIEFGTGRIWPQHF

J: TRBJ2-7
D: NA
size: NA
V: TRBV4-1
DNA: TGCGCCAGCAACGACTCCTTCACCTACGAGCAGTACTTC
CDR3: CASNDSFTYEQYF

J: TRBJ1-4
D: TRBD1
size: NA
V: TRBV6-1
DNA: TGTGCCAGCACCAGACAGGGGGGTGAAAAACTGTTTTTT
CDR3: CASTRQGGEKLFF

J: TRBJ2-7
D: TRBD2
size: NA
V: TRBV6-1
DNA: TGTGCCAGCAGTGAAGGGAGCGGGAGGTACTTC
CDR3: CASSEGSGRYF

J: TRBJ1-5
D: TRBD1
size: once
V: TRBV27
DNA: TGTGCCAGCAGTTACATTGTAGGGGGACAGGGAGGACAGCCCCAGCATTTT
CDR3: CASSYIVGGQGGQPQHF

J: TRBJ2-7
D: NA
size: NA
V: TRBV9
DNA: TGTGCCAGCAGCGTATCCCCCACAGGGATGGGCGAGCAGTACTTC
CDR3: CASSVSPTGMGEQYF

J: TRBJ1-1
D: NA
size: NA
V: TRBV18
DNA: TGTGCCAGCTCCCGGGGTGGCACTGAAGCTTTCTTT
CDR3: CASSRGGTEAFF

J: TRBJ2-2
D: NA
size: NA
V: TRBV11-3
DNA: TGTGCCAGCAGCTTAGACAGGGGTGCCACCGGGGAGCTGTTTTTT
CDR3: CASSLDRGATGELFF

J: TRBJ2-7
D: TRBD2
size: few
V: TRBV4-1
DNA: TGCGCCAGCAGCCCTCAACCGGGAGGGTCTGAGGAGCAGTACTTC
CDR3: CASSPQPGGSEEQYF

J: TRBJ2-3
D: TRBD2
size: once
V: TRBV7-3
DNA: TGTGCCAGCAGCTTAGGGGAAACTAGCGCCTCTGCAGATACGCAGTATTTT
CDR3: CASSLGETSASADTQYF

J: TRBJ2-7
D: TRBD2
size: NA
V: TRBV10-2
DNA: TGCGCCAGCGGGTCGCTAGCGGGAGGGCCGGTCTACGAGCAGTACTTC
CDR3: CASGSLAGGPVYEQYF

J: TRBJ1-4
D: TRBD1
size: NA
V: TRBV2
DNA: TGTGCCAGCAGTGATCCGGGACAGGGGAATGAAAAACTGTTTTTT
CDR3: CASSDPGQGNEKLFF

J: TRBJ2-1
D: NA
size: NA
V: TRBV30
DNA: TGTGCCGCTGGCCCGGCGGGGGCGCGATACAATGAGCAGTTCTTC
CDR3: CAAGPAGARYNEQFF

J: TRBJ1-4
D: NA
size: NA
V: TRBV11-2
DNA: TGTGCCAGCAGCTTATTTTTATTTGCAACTAATGAAAAACTGTTTTTT
CDR3: CASSLFLFATNEKLFF